This entry is about one T cell receptor beta chain. The antigen remains undetermined. This CDR3 is built from 14 residues. Germline V CDR1 and CDR2: KGHDR, SFDVKD. V dropped 5 bases and J dropped 5 bases, with 14 bases sitting between them. The record originates from a study of vaccination effects on CD4 cells after COVID-19. Assay: immunoSEQ multiplex PCR; the TCRdb copy retains only in-frame clones and omits some. The sample lists 70,000 to 85,000 clones; approximately 80% were seen once. Whole-study results and caveats: The study dataset contains few convalescent patients and includes no early post-infection timepoints.

Once cultured for 10 days, the cells underwent separation to obtain CD4+ T cells. IL-2 medium took the place of half the medium on both days 3 and 7. This material consisted of CD4+ T cells from PBMCs cultured without peptide, taken before COVID-19 vaccination. The chain couples TRBV24-1 to TRBJ2-5, with a weak D call TRBD2 (6 bases). The clonotype was recovered from a human donor who received a COVID-19 vaccine. The CDR3 nucleotides are TGTGCCACCAGTGGCTCAGGGAGGTACGAGACCCAGTACTTC. It specifies CATSGSGRYETQYF.